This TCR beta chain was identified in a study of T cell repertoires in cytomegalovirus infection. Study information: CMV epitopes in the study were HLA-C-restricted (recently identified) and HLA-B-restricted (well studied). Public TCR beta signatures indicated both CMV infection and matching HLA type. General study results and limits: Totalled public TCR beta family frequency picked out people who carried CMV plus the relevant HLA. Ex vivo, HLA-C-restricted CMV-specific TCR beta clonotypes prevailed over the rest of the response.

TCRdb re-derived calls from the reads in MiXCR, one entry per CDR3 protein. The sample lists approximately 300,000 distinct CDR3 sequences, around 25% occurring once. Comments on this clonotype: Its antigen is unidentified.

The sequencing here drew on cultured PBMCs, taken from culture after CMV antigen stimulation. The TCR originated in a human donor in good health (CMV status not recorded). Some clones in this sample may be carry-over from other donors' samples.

In DNA form, the CDR3 reads TGTGCCACCAGTGTAAATCCGGGACTAGCGGATCGAAATGAGCAGTTCTTC. Translation gives CATSVNPGLADRNEQFF. This chain connects TRBV24-1 to TRBJ2-1; 11 bases agree with TRBD2. This CDR3 comprises 17 residues. The V gene end was trimmed by 5 bases and the J gene end by 7 bases; junction bases not matched to a gene: 12. The germline V gene has CDR1 KGHDR and CDR2 SFDVKD.